Sequencing of this T cell receptor beta chain was carried out in a study of blood T cell repertoires in COVID-19 (dated by TCRdb to 2019 to 2021). As for the study more broadly: Samples covering the acute and convalescent phases of COVID-19 were provided by collaborators in the United States, Italy and Spain. Subjects who had been exposed to COVID-19, were actively infected with it, or had recovered from it provided the deeply sampled blood TCRbeta repertoires that made up the dataset. The samples were drawn from the first 160 participants of the ongoing ImmuneRACE study and from 950 to 1,500 subjects provided by 6 global collaborators. HLA class I and class II types, where available, came from metadata supplied by the sample provider rather than from assay-based typing. The prospective study material was composed of cDNA or gDNA derived from T cells, B-cell-depleted T cells, or PBMCs. The repertoires were released in a freely available public database meant as a resource for research on the immune response to SARS-CoV-2. Nearly every sample came with metadata listing a de-identified subject ID, COVID-19 status, age in years and sex.

Whole blood was collected in K2EDTA tubes by collaborating institutions according to the institutions' own protocols. Collaborator samples were shipped for TCRbeta analysis as frozen whole blood, isolated PBMCs, or DNA extracted from either sample type. Broader findings and caveats from the paper: Clinical and demographic metadata were provided uncurated, with the amount varying by source and participant.

The immunoSEQ Assay, a bias-controlled multiplex PCR, was used to amplify TCRbeta CDR3 regions from genomic DNA. The source study handled its data this way. Nucleated cell counts per sample were estimated from amplification of reference gene primers within the assay. To quantify the absolute abundance of each unique TCRbeta CDR3 rearrangement, sequence reads were collapsed and filtered. For each sample, productive Simpson clonality was calculated as the square root of Simpson's diversity index over productive rearrangements. TCRdb stores this immuneACCESS table with in-frame sequences only. Part of the clones is absent; in the studies checked, under half of the shortfall reflects unresolved V genes, and no reason is known for the rest. V and J calls and clone size are given by that table; D and trimming were obtained from the DNA. This sample has about 110,000 clones in its table, and 70% to 80% of those were observed once. The ten largest clones capture about 20% of the sample.

For this clone: Its antigen is currently not known. One base away there is no much larger clone; base qualities are not given.

Including cysteine and phenylalanine, the CDR3 has 16 amino acids. The read is trimmed to its CDR3 DNA, 48 bases read in frame from base 1. V and J are truncated by 4 bases and 0 bases respectively, leaving an intervening sequence of 13 bases. The V and J segments used are TRBV23-1 and TRBJ2-1; TRBD2 is possibly the D segment (5 matching bases). TRBV23-1 is given ORF status, its function remaining uncertain. The sequencing sample was made of peripheral blood. The TCR was taken from a man aged 65 to 85 with active or convalescent COVID-19. The DNA reads TGCGCCAGCAGTCTGGGGAAAGGAGGCTCCTACAATGAGCAGTTCTTC. Its translation reads: CASSLGKGGSYNEQFF.